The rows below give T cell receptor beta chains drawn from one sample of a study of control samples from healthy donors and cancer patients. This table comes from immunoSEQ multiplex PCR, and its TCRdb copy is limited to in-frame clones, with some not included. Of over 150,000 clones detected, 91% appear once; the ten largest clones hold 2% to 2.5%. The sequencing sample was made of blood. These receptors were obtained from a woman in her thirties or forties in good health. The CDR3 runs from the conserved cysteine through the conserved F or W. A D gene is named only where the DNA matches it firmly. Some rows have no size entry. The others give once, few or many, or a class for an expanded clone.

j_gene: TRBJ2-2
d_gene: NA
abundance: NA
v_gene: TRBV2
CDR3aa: CASSKLASNTGELFF
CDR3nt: TGTGCCAGCAGCAAACTCGCTAGCAACACCGGGGAGCTGTTTTTT

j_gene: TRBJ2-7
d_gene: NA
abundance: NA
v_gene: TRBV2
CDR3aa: CASSPPTGYEQYF
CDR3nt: TGTGCCAGCAGTCCCCCTACAGGGTACGAGCAGTACTTC

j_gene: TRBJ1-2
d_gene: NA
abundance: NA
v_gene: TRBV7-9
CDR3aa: CASSLDRGHGYTF
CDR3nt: TGTGCCAGCAGCTTAGACCGGGGGCATGGCTACACCTTC

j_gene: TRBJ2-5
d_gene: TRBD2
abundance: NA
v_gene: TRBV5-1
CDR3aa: CASSLGGLAGQETQYF
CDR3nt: TGCGCCAGCAGCTTGGGAGGACTAGCGGGGCAAGAGACCCAGTACTTC

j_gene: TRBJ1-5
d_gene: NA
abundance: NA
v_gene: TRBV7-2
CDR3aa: CASSLVKGQPQHF
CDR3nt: TGTGCCAGCAGCTTAGTGAAGGGGCAGCCCCAGCATTTT

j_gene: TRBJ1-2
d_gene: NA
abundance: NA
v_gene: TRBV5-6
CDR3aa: CASSLGRQHSNYGYTF
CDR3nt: TGTGCCAGCAGCTTGGGTAGACAACATAGTAACTATGGCTACACCTTC

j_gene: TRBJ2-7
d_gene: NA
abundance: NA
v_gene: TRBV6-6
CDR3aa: CATLRDYEQYF
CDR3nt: TGTGCCACACTCCGGGACTACGAGCAGTACTTC

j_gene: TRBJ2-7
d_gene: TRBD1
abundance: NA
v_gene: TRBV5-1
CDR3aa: CASSPTGQGLYEQYF
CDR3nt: TGCGCCAGCAGCCCGACCGGACAGGGGCTCTACGAGCAGTACTTC

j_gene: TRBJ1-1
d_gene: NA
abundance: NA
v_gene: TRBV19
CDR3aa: CASSRQISTEAFF
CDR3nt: TGTGCCAGTAGTCGCCAGATTTCCACTGAAGCTTTCTTT

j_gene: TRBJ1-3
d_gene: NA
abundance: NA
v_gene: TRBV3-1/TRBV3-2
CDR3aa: CASSQDKSDSGNTIYF
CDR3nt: TGTGCCAGCAGCCAAGATAAGAGTGACTCTGGAAACACCATATATTTT

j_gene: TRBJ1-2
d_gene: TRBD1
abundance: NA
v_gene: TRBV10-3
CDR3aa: CAISALGQGASYGYTF
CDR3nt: TGTGCCATCAGTGCCTTAGGACAGGGGGCAAGTTATGGCTACACCTTC

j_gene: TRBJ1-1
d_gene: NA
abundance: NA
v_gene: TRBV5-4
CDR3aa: CASSLRGGRENTEAFF
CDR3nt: TGTGCCAGCAGCCTTAGGGGGGGGCGGGAGAACACTGAAGCTTTCTTT

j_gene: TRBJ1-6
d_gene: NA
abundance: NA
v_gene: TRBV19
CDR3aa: CASSLPGQSSPLHF
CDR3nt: TGTGCCAGTAGTCTACCGGGACAAAGTTCACCCCTCCACTTT

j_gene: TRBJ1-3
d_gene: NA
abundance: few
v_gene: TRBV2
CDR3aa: CASSVADTIYF
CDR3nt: TGTGCCAGCAGTGTCGCGGACACCATATATTTT

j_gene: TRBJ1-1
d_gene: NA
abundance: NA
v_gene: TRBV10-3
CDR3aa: CAISESKGSTEAFF
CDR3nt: TGTGCCATCAGTGAGTCGAAGGGAAGCACTGAAGCTTTCTTT

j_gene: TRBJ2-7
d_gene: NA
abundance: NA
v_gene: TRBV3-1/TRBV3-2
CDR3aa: CASSQDLHEQYF
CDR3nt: TGTGCCAGCAGCCAAGACCTCCACGAGCAGTACTTC

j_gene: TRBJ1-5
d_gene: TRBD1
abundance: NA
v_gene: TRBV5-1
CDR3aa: CASSLGTGDSNQPQHF
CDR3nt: TGCGCCAGCAGCTTGGGGACAGGAGATAGCAATCAGCCCCAGCATTTT

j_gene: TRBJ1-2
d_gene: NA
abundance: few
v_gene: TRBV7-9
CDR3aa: CASSLALDTNYGYTF
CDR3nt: TGTGCCAGCAGCTTAGCGCTGGACACCAACTATGGCTACACCTTC

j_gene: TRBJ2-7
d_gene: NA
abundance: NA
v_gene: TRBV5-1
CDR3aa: CASSLQTPTYEQYF
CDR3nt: TGCGCCAGCAGCCTACAGACTCCGACCTACGAGCAGTACTTC

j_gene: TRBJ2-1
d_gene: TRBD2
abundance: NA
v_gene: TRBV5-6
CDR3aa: CASRPGLAEASSYNEQFF
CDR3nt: TGTGCCAGCAGACCGGGACTAGCGGAAGCGAGCTCCTACAATGAGCAGTTCTTC

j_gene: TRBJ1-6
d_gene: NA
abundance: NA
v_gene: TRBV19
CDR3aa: CASSISSNSPLHF
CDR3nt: TGTGCCAGTAGTATAAGTAGTAATTCACCCCTCCACTTT

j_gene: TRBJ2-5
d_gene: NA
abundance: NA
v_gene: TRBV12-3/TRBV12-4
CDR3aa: CASSFSETQYF
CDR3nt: TGTGCCAGCAGTTTCTCGGAGACCCAGTACTTC

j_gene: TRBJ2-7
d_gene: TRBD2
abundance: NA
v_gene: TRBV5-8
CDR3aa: CASSLAFSGVFGYEQYF
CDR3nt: TGTGCCAGCAGCTTGGCGTTTAGCGGGGTTTTCGGCTACGAGCAGTACTTC

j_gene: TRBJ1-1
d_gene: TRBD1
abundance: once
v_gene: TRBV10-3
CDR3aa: CAIRPGQGLNTEAFF
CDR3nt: TGTGCCATCAGGCCGGGACAGGGTTTGAACACTGAAGCTTTCTTT

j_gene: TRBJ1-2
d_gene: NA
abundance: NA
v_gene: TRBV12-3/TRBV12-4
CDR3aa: CASSPWSYGYTF
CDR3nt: TGTGCCAGCAGCCCCTGGTCCTATGGCTACACCTTC

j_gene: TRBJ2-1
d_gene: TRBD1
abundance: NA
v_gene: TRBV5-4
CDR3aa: CASSSPGTGYNEQFF
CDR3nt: TGTGCCAGCAGCTCCCCCGGGACAGGATACAATGAGCAGTTCTTC

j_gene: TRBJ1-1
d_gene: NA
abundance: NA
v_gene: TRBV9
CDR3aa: CASSVGGSQAFF
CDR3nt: TGTGCCAGCAGCGTAGGGGGCAGTCAAGCTTTCTTT

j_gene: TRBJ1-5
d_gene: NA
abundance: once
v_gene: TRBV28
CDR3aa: CASSPPRLNWGNQPQHF
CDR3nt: TGTGCCAGCAGCCCCCCCCGTTTGAACTGGGGCAATCAGCCCCAGCATTTT

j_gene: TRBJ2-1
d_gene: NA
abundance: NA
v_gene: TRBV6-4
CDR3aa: CASSGTRSSYNEQFF
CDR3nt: TGTGCCAGCAGCGGGACGCGGAGCTCCTACAATGAGCAGTTCTTC

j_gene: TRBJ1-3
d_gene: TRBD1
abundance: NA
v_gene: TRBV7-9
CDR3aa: CASSSRTGFGNTIYF
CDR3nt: TGTGCCAGCAGCTCTCGGACAGGGTTCGGAAACACCATATATTTT

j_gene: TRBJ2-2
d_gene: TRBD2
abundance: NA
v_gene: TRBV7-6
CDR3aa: CASSAGDTGELFF
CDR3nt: TGTGCCAGCAGCGCGGGGGACACCGGGGAGCTGTTTTTT

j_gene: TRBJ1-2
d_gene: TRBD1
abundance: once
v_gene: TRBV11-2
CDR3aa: CASSSQGAYGYTF
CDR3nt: TGTGCCAGCAGCTCGCAGGGGGCTTATGGCTACACCTTC

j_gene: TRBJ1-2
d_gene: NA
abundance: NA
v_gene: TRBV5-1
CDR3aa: CASSLDSLGGYTF
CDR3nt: TGCGCCAGCAGCTTGGACAGTTTAGGTGGCTACACCTTC

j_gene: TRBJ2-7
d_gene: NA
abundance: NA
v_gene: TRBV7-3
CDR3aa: CASSRAPGSEQYF
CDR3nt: TGTGCCAGCAGCCGCGCGCCGGGTTCCGAGCAGTACTTC

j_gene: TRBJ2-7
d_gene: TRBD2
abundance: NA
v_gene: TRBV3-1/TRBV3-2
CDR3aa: CASSQGTSGAYEQYF
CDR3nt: TGTGCCAGCAGCCAAGGGACTAGCGGGGCTTACGAGCAGTACTTC

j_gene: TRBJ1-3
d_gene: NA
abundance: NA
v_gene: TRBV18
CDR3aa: CASSLNRDSGNTIYF
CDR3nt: TGTGCCAGCTCGCTCAACAGGGACTCTGGAAACACCATATATTTT